Listed below are T cell receptor beta chains from one sample, sequenced in a study of cytomegalovirus exposure and HLA in healthy donors. Data came from immunoSEQ multiplex PCR; TCRdb stores just in-frame clones and leaves some out. The top ten clones hold 1% to 1.5% of a sample with around 120,000 clones, roughly four fifths of them seen once. The sequenced material came from PBMCs. These receptors all stem from a boy aged 10-17 years in good health and CMV-seronegative. CDR3s leave out the opening cysteine and the closing phenylalanine or tryptophan.

CDR3 protein | CDR3 length | V gene
ASSSHLRDRVHEQY | 14 | TRBV7-9
AWIPRGGVVGELF | 13 | TRBV30
AYTSGSSGGANVLT | 14 | TRBV30
ASSLVEGVRAGGPADTQY | 18 | TRBV5-1
ASSPRQGDTEAF | 12 | TRBV13
ASSLGTGETQY | 11 | TRBV11-2
AISESRTSGSYEQY | 14 | TRBV10-3
ASSPSLAGDFETQY | 14 | TRBV7-7
ASSLLVTASGSSYNEQF | 17 | TRBV5-1
AGSNQGVSGYT | 11 | TRBV6-5
ASSLQRDPTGELF | 13 | TRBV11-2
ASSSGGYEQY | 10 | TRBV13
ASSLDRFTYNEQF | 13 | TRBV5-6
ASSLVLAGVGEQF | 13 | TRBV27
ASSPQGARTEAF | 12 | TRBV11-1
ASSDGLVNTQY | 11 | TRBV6-1
ASSLAVSGDEKLF | 13 | TRBV11-1
ASSPGTSGVGNEQF | 14 | TRBV7-9
AKRSTNEKLF | 10 | TRBV2
ASLGAGLNQPQH | 12 | TRBV2
ASSSPSSGNTIY | 12 | TRBV27
ASSLGGTQRGEAF | 13 | TRBV5-5
ASSDGTGVEQY | 11 | TRBV25-1
ASSSTDRAGSF | 11 | TRBV11-3
ASSQLLTFTEAF | 12 | TRBV4-3
ASSIDWGQQETQY | 13 | TRBV19
ASSTGLAGAGELF | 13 | TRBV6-5
ASRSGSRADTQY | 12 | TRBV27
ASSWGASGRSYEQY | 14 | TRBV6-5
ASSDSQGLPGGNTIY | 15 | TRBV6-4
ASSSVLSGRETQY | 13 | TRBV19
ASSEDRGIGQPQH | 13 | TRBV6-1
ASSLVLAEKLF | 11 | TRBV5-5
ASSLGQFYNEQF | 12 | TRBV27
ASSSTQRAGDEQY | 13 | TRBV5-4
ASSPTSGAEQF | 11 | TRBV18
ASSRDSYNEQF | 11 | TRBV11-1
ASSYDRDTDTQY | 12 | TRBV7-9
ASSQGWEGQEPYEQY | 15 | TRBV4-2
ASSQIQGDQPQH | 12 | TRBV4-1
AWSGLAGDEQY | 11 | TRBV30
ASSLVGEGYGYT | 12 | TRBV7-8
ASSDRLLRGGELF | 13 | TRBV7-8
ASSERGLAVYEQY | 13 | TRBV6-1
ASSGTGGEETQY | 12 | TRBV5-4
ASSATSGRRYEQY | 13 | TRBV27
ASSRGGSTYNEQF | 13 | TRBV19
ASSQTAGTGERAGANVLT | 18 | TRBV4-1
ASSRSPGLVYGYT | 13 | TRBV6-5
ASSVSGNQPQH | 11 | TRBV9
ASSFPGQDNYGYT | 13 | TRBV5-4
ASSPRSYEQY | 10 | TRBV5-1
ASSQSIRGESDYGYT | 15 | TRBV7-8
AIRSTGNSNQPQH | 13 | TRBV10-3